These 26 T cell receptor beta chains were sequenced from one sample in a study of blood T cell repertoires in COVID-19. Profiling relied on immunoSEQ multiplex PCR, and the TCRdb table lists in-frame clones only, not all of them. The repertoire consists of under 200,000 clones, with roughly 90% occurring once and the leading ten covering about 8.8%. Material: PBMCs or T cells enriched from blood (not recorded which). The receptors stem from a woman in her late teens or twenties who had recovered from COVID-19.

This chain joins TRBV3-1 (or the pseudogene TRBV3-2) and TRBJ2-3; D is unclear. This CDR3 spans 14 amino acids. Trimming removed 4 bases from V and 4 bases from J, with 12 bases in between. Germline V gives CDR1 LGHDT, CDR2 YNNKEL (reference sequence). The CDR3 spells CASSRKFEADTQYF. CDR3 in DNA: TGTGCCAGCAGCCGCAAGTTCGAGGCAGATACGCAGTATTTT.

CDR3 amino acids: CASSLDRHRYGYTF. The CDR3 DNA is TGTGCCAGTAGCCTGGACAGACATCGGTATGGCTACACCTTC. This chain joins TRBV19 and TRBJ1-2, with D maybe TRBD1 (6 bases). The CDR3 is 14 amino acids. The germline V and J ends were trimmed by 6 bases and 5 bases, with 16 bases remaining between them. Germline V gene data show CDR1 as LNHDA and CDR2 as SQIVND (reference sequence).

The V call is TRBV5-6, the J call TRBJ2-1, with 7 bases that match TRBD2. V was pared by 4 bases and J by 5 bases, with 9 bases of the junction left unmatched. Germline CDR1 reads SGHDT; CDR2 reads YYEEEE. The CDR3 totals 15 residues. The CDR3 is CASSPTGGGDNEQFF. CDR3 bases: TGTGCCAGCAGCCCGACGGGCGGGGGAGACAATGAGCAGTTCTTC.

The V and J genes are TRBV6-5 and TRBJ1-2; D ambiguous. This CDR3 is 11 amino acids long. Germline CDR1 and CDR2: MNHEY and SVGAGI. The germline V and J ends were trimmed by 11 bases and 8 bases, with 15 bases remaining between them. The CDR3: CAAESLGGYTF. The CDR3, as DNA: TGTGCCGCGGAGTCCTTAGGAGGCTACACCTTC.

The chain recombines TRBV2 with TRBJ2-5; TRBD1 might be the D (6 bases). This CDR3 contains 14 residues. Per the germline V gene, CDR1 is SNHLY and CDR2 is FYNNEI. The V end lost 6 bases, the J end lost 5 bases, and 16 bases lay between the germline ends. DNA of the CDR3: TGTGCCAGCAGCGCAACCGGGACATTCGAGACCCAGTACTTC. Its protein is CASSATGTFETQYF. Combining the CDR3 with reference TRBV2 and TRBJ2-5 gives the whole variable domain EPEVTQTPSHQVTQMGQEVILRCVPISNHLYFYWYRQILGQKVEFLVSFYNNEISEKSEIFDDQFSVERPDGSNFTLKIRSTKLEDSAMYFCASSATGTFETQYFGPGTRLLVL.

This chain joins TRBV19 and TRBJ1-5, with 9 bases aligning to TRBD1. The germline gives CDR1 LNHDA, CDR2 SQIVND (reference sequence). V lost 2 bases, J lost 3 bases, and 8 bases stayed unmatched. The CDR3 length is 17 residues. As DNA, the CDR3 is TGTGCCAGTAGTATAAGTAGGACAGGGGCTAACAATCAGCCCCAGCATTTT. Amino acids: CASSISRTGANNQPQHF.

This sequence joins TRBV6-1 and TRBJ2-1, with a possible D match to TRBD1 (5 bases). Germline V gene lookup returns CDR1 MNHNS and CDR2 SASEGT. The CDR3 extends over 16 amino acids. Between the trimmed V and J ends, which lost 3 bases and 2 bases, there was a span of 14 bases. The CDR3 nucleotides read TGTGCCAGCAGTGACCTGACAGTTCTGCCCTACAATGAGCAGTTCTTC. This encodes CASSDLTVLPYNEQFF.

This CDR3 is CASSLDGPVNYGYTF. CDR3 coding DNA: TGTGCCAGCAGCTTAGATGGGCCAGTTAACTATGGCTACACCTTC. The chain combines TRBV11-2 with TRBJ1-2; D is unresolved. Germline assignment: CDR1 SGHAT and CDR2 FQNNGV. Trimming cost V 0 bases and J 1 base, with 9 bases left between them. The CDR3 loop spans 15 amino acids.

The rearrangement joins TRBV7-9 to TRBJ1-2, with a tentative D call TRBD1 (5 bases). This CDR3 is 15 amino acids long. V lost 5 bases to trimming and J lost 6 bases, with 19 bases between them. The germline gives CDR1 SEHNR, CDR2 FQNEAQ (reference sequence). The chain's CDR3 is CASSIGVAGRDGYTF. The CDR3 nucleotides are TGTGCCAGCAGCATAGGGGTGGCAGGCAGGGATGGCTACACCTTC.

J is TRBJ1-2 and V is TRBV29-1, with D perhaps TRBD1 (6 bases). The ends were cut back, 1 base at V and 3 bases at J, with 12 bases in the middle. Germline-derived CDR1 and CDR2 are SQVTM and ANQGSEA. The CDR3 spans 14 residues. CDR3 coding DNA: TGCAGCGTTGAAGCGGCAGGGGCGGACTATGGCTACACCTTC. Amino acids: CSVEAAGADYGYTF. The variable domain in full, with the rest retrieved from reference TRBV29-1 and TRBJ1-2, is SAVISQKPSRDICQRGTSLTIQCQVDSQVTMMFWYRQQPGQSLTLIATANQGSEATYESGFVIDKFPISRPNLTFSTLTVSNMSPEDSSIYLCSVEAAGADYGYTFGSGTRLTVV.

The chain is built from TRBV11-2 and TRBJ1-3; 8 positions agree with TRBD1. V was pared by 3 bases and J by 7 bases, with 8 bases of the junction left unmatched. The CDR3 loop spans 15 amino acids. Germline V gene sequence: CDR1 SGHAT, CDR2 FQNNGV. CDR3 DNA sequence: TGTGCCAGCAGCTTCAGGACAGGGATAGGGAACACCATATATTTT. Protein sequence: CASSFRTGIGNTIYF.

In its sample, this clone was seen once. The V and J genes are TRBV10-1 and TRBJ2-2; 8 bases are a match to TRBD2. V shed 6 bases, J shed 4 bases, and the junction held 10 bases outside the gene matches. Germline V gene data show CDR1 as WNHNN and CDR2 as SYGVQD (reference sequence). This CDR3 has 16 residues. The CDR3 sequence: CASSGPGLGSTGELFF. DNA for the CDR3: TGCGCCAGCAGCGGTCCGGGACTAGGAAGCACCGGGGAGCTGTTTTTT.

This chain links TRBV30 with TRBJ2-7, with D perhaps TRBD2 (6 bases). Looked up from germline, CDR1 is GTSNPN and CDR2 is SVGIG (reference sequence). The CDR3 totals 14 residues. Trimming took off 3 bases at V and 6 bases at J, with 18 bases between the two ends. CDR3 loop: CAWRGTGGFGEQYF. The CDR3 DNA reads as TGTGCCTGGAGGGGGACTGGGGGGTTCGGCGAGCAGTACTTC. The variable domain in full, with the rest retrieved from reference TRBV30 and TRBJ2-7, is SQTIHQWPATLVQPVGSPLSLECTVEGTSNPNLYWYRQAAGRGLQLLFYSVGIGQISSEVPQNLSASRPQDRQFILSSKKLLLSDSGFYLCAWRGTGGFGEQYFGPGTRLTVT.

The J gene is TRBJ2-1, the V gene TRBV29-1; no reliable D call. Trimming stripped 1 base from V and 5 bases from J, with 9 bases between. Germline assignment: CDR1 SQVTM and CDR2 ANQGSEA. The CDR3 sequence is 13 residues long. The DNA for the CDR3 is TGCAGCGTTGAAGTGGATAGCAACAATGAGCAGTTCTTC. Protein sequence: CSVEVDSNNEQFF.

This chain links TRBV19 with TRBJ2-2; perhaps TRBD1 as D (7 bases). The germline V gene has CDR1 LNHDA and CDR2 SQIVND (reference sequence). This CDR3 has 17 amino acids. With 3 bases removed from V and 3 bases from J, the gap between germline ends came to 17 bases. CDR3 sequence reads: CASSIPGARGDTGELFF. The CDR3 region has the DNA TGTGCCAGTAGTATCCCGGGGGCCAGGGGGGACACCGGGGAGCTGTTTTTT.

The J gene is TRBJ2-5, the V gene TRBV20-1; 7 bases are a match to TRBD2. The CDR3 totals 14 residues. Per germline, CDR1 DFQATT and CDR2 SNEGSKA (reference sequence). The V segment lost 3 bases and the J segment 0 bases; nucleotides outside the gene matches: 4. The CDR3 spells CSASSGGYQETQYF. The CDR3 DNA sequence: TGCAGTGCTAGTTCCGGGGGGTACCAAGAGACCCAGTACTTC.

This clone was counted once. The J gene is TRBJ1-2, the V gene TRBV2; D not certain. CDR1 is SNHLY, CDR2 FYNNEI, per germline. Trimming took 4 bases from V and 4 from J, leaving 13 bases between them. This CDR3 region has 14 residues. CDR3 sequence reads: CASSVSERSYGYTF. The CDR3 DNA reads TGTGCCAGCAGTGTTAGTGAACGGAGCTATGGCTACACCTTC. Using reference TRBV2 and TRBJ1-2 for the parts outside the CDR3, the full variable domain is EPEVTQTPSHQVTQMGQEVILRCVPISNHLYFYWYRQILGQKVEFLVSFYNNEISEKSEIFDDQFSVERPDGSNFTLKIRSTKLEDSAMYFCASSVSERSYGYTFGSGTRLTVV.

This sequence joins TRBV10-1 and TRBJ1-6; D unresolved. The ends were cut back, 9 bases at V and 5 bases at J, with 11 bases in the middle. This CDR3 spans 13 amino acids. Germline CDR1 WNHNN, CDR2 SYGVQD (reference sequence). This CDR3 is CARAFCHNSPLHF. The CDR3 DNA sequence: TGCGCCAGGGCTTTTTGTCATAATTCACCCCTCCACTTT.

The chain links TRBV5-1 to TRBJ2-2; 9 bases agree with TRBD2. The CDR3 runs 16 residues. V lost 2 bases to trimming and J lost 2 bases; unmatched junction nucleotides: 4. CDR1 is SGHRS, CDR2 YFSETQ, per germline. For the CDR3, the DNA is TGCGCCAGCAGCTTTAGCGGGGGCCTAAACACCGGGGAGCTGTTTTTT. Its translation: CASSFSGGLNTGELFF.

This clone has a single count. The CDR3, as DNA: TGTGCCAGAAGCTCAGACCTGCGGGACAGCCGGAACACTGAAGCTTTCTTT. Protein: CARSSDLRDSRNTEAFF. The J gene is TRBJ1-1, the V gene TRBV5-3, with 7 bases matching TRBD1. TRBV5-3 counts as an open reading frame of uncertain function. The V and J ends lost 3 bases and 1 base, in that order; junction bases with no gene match: 12. The CDR3 spans 17 residues.

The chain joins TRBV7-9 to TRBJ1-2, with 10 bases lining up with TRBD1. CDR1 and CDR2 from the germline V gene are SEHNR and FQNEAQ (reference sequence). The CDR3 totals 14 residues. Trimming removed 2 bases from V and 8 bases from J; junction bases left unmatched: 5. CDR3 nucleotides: TGTGCCAGCAGCTTAACGACAGGGGGCGGCGGCTACACCTTC. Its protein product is CASSLTTGGGGYTF.

CDR3 coding DNA: TGTGCCAGCAGTGATACCTTGGGACAGGGCATTTATGGCTACACCTTC. Protein product: CASSDTLGQGIYGYTF. V is TRBV6-1 and J is TRBJ1-2; 9 bases are shared with TRBD1. This CDR3 region has 16 residues. The trim removed 3 bases at V and 5 bases at J, leaving 10 bases unmatched. The germline CDR1 and CDR2 sequences are MNHNS and SASEGT.

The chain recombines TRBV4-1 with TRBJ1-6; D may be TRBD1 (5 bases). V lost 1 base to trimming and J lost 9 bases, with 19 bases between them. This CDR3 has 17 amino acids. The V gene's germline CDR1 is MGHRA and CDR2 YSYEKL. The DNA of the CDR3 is TGCGCCAGCAGCCAAGGGGCATTTGGGCAGGGTTTTTCACCCCTCCACTTT. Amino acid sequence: CASSQGAFGQGFSPLHF.

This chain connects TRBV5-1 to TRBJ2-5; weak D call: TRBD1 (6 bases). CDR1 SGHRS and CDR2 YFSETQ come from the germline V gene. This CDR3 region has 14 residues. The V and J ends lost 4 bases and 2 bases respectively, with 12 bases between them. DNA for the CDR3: TGCGCCAGCAGCCCTCTAGGGGGACAAGAGACCCAGTACTTC. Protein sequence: CASSPLGGQETQYF.

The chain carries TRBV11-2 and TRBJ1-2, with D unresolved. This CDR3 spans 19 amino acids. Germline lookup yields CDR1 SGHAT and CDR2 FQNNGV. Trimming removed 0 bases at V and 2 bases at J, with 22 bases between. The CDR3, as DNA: TGTGCCAGCAGCTTAGACTGGGCCGCGCTAAAGGCCCTAAACTATGGCTACACCTTC. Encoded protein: CASSLDWAALKALNYGYTF.

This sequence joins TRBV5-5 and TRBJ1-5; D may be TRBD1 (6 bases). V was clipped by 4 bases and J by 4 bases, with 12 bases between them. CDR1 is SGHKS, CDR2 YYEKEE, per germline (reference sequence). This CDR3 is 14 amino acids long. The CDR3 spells CASSPQGRNQPQHF. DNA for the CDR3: TGTGCCAGCAGCCCCCAGGGGAGAAATCAGCCCCAGCATTTT.